These 5 T cell receptor beta chains were sequenced from one sample in a study of cytomegalovirus exposure and HLA in healthy donors. PCR primers comprised 60 Vbeta and 13 Jbeta primers. The repertoire was sequenced with immunoSEQ multiplex PCR; TCRdb's copy has only in-frame clones and lacks some. The table shows over 100,000 clones, with more than 65% occurring only once. Sequencing was carried out using PBMCs. Source of these receptors: a woman under 30 in good health and CMV-seropositive.

This chain connects TRBV6-5 to TRBJ2-1, with a possible D match to TRBD2 (7 bases). Germline CDR1 and CDR2: MNHEY and SVGAGI. V was cut by 7 bases and J by 0 bases, with 13 bases left in between. This CDR3 comprises 15 residues. The CDR3 loop reads CASIRGGPSYNEQFF. The DNA of the CDR3 is TGTGCCAGCATAAGGGGGGGCCCCTCCTACAATGAGCAGTTCTTC.

The chain joins TRBV6-5 to TRBJ2-1, with D tentatively TRBD1 (7 bases). The V end lost 6 bases, the J end lost 9 bases, and 15 bases lay between the germline ends. CDR3 length: 13 amino acids. Germline V gene data show CDR1 as MNHEY and CDR2 as SVGAGI. DNA of the CDR3: TGTGCCAGCAGACAGGGGACTCGCAGTGAGCAGTTCTTC. Residues: CASRQGTRSEQFF.

This chain uses TRBV27 with TRBJ2-7; TRBD1 agrees at 9 bases. The CDR3 totals 16 residues. The germline CDR1 and CDR2 sequences are MNHEY and SMNVEV (reference sequence). The V and J ends lost 5 bases and 2 bases, in that order; junction bases with no gene match: 10. CDR3 in DNA: TGTGCCAGCAGTGACCACCTGGGACAGGGAGCCTACGAGCAGTACTTC. Its translation is CASSDHLGQGAYEQYF.

The V gene is TRBV11-2, the J gene TRBJ2-2, with 14 bases that match TRBD2. The CDR3 extends over 17 amino acids. Per germline, CDR1 SGHAT and CDR2 FQNNGV. Germline trimming cut 3 bases from V and 2 bases from J; bases unmatched to any gene: 2. CDR3 residues: CASSFGLAGGNTGELFF. CDR3 nucleotides: TGTGCCAGCAGCTTTGGACTAGCGGGGGGTAACACCGGGGAGCTGTTTTTT.

The chain couples TRBV6-5 to TRBJ2-5; unclear D gene. V lost 0 bases and J 4 bases, leaving 15 bases between the germline ends. The CDR3 length is 16 residues. The germline CDR1 and CDR2 sequences are MNHEY and SVGAGI. CDR3 protein: CASSYSRSIIGETQYF. In DNA form, the CDR3 reads TGTGCCAGCAGTTACTCCCGTTCGATCATCGGAGAGACCCAGTACTTC.